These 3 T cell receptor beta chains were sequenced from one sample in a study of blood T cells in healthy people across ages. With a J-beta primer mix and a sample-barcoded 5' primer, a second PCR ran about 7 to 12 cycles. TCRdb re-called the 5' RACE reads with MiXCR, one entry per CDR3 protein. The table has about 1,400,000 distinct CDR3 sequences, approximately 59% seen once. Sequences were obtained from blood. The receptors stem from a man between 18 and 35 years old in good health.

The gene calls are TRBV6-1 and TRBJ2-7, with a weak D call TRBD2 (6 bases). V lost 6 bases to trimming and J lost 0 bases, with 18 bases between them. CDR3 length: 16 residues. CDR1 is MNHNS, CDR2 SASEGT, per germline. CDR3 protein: CASRLFTAGSSYEQYF. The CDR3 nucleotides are TGTGCCAGCAGATTGTTTACAGCGGGCTCCTCCTACGAGCAGTACTTC.

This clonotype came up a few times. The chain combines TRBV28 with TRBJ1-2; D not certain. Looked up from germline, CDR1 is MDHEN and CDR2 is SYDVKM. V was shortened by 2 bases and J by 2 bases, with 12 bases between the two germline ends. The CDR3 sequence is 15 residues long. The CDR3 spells CASSLTNGGNYGYTF. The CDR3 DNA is TGTGCCAGCAGTTTAACGAATGGCGGGAACTATGGCTACACCTTC.

As DNA, the CDR3 is TGCAGCGTTTTCGGGAACAGGGAAGGGAGCTACGAGCAGTACTTC. Amino acids: CSVFGNREGSYEQYF. This chain uses TRBV29-1 with TRBJ2-7, with D perhaps matching TRBD1 (6 bases). The CDR3 has 15 amino acids. Trimming shortened V by 5 bases and J by 3 bases, and 20 bases separated the two germline ends. Germline CDR1 is SQVTM and CDR2 is ANQGSEA.